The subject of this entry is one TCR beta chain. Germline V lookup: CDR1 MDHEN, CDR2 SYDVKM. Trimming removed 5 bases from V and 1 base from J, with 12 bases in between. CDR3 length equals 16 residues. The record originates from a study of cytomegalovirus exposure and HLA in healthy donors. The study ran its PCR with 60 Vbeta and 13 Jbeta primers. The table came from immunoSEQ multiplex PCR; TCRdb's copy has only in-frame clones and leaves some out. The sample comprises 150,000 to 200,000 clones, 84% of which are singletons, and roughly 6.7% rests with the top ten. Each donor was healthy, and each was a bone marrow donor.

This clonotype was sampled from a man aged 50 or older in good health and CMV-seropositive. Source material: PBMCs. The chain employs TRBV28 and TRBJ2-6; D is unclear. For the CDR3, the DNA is TGTGCCAGCAGTGCCCAGACATCTTCTGGGGCCAACGTCCTGACTTTC. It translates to CASSAQTSSGANVLTF.